This record covers a single T cell receptor (beta chain). The sample originates from a study of cytomegalovirus exposure and HLA in healthy donors. CDR3 size: 14 residues. V dropped 8 bases and J dropped 3 bases, with 15 bases sitting between them. Germline CDR1 LNHDA, CDR2 SQIVND (reference sequence). The PCR was carried out with 60 Vbeta primers and 13 Jbeta primers. The method was immunoSEQ multiplex PCR; TCRdb's version includes in-frame clones alone and lacks a portion of them. Of 70,000 to 85,000 clones listed, over 60% were seen once; the top ten hold 4% to 4.5%. Material: PBMCs. The chain is built from TRBV19 and TRBJ2-3; a weak D match, TRBD2 (5 bases). The TCR originated in a male donor in good health and CMV-seropositive. CDR3 nucleotide sequence: TGTGCCAGTCATACCCCCGGAGGAACAGATACGCAGTATTTT. It yields the protein CASHTPGGTDTQYF. The full variable domain, completed using reference TRBV19 and TRBJ2-3, is DGGITQSPKYLFRKEGQNVTLSCEQNLNHDAMYWYRQDPGQGLRLIYYSQIVNDFQKGDIAEGYSVSREKKESFPLTVTSAQKNPTAFYLCASHTPGGTDTQYFGPGTRLTVL.